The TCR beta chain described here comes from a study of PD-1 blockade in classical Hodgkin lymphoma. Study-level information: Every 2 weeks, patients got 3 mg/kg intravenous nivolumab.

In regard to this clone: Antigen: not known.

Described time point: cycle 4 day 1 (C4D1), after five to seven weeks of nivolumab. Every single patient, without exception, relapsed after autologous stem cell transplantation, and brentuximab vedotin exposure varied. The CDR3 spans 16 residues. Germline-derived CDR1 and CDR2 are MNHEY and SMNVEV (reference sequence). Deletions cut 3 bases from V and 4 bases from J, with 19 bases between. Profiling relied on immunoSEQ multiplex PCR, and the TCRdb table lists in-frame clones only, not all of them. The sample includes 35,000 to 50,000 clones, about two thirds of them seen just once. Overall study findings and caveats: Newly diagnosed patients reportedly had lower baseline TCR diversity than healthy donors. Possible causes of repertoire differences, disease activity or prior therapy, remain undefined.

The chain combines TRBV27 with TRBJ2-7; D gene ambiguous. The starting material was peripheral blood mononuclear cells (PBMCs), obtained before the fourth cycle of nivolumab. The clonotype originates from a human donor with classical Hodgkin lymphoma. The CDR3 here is CASSFLGRSIDYEQYF. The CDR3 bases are TGTGCCAGCAGTTTCCTAGGCAGGTCGATAGATTACGAGCAGTACTTC.